A single sample is the source of the 17 T cell receptor beta chains below, sequenced in a study of blood T cell repertoires in COVID-19. The repertoire was sequenced with immunoSEQ multiplex PCR; TCRdb's copy has only in-frame clones and lacks some. Of about 140,000 clones listed, approximately 85% are singletons. Sequenced material: peripheral blood. The source is a man in his fifties with acute or convalescent COVID-19.

This chain connects TRBV5-4 to TRBJ2-1; 8 bases fit TRBD1. CDR1 and CDR2 (germline): SGHNT, YYREEE (reference sequence). Trimming at V came to 4 bases and at J to 8 bases, leaving 17 bases not matched to a gene. CDR3 length: 17 residues. This chain's CDR3 is CASSRPGGQGAGDEQFF. The CDR3 DNA reads TGTGCCAGCAGCCGACCAGGGGGCCAGGGGGCCGGAGATGAGCAGTTCTTC.

This clone was observed a few times. The chain couples TRBV7-6 to TRBJ1-1; D perhaps matches TRBD1 (6 bases). The germline gives CDR1 SGHVS, CDR2 FNYEAQ. The CDR3 length is 16 residues. The V and J ends lost 4 bases and 1 base respectively, with 16 bases between them. The CDR3 region is CASSSQTTGRNTEAFF. In DNA, the CDR3 is TGTGCCAGCAGCTCCCAAACAACAGGGAGGAACACTGAAGCTTTCTTT.

The genes are TRBV5-1 and TRBJ2-1; D gene unclear. Germline loops: CDR1 SGHRS, CDR2 YFSETQ. The V gene lost 3 bases and the J gene lost 5 bases, with 6 bases spanning the gap. There are 12 residues in the CDR3. CDR3 sequence: CASSSTHNEQFF. The CDR3 DNA reads as TGCGCCAGCAGCTCGACTCACAATGAGCAGTTCTTC.

The chain carries TRBV6-5 and TRBJ2-7, with 8 bases lining up with TRBD2. Trimming removed 6 bases from V and 6 bases from J; junction bases left unmatched: 7. Germline assignment: CDR1 MNHEY and CDR2 SVGAGI. The CDR3 is 13 amino acids. The CDR3: CASRDSGGGEQYF. The CDR3 region has the DNA TGTGCCAGCAGGGACTCGGGGGGGGGCGAGCAGTACTTC.

The chain employs TRBV6-5 and TRBJ1-4; D not resolved. The germline V gene has CDR1 MNHEY and CDR2 SVGAGI. V dropped 7 bases and J dropped 6 bases, with 18 bases sitting between them. This CDR3 region has 15 residues. The CDR3 reads CASKSGSRVDEKLFF. CDR3 DNA sequence: TGTGCCAGCAAGTCCGGGAGTCGAGTAGATGAAAAACTGTTTTTT.

This chain connects TRBV3-1 (or the pseudogene TRBV3-2) to TRBJ2-7, with 8 bases aligning to TRBD1. Germline V gene data show CDR1 as LGHDT and CDR2 as YNNKEL (reference sequence). The CDR3 totals 15 residues. Trimming took 1 base from V and 2 from J; bases not matched to a gene: 4. The CDR3 region has the DNA TGTGCCAGCAGCCAAGTGGACAGGGAGACCTACGAGCAGTACTTC. Its protein product is CASSQVDRETYEQYF.

The V and J genes are TRBV10-3 and TRBJ1-5; 10 bases agree with TRBD1. The length of the CDR3 is 17 residues. Germline assignment: CDR1 ENHRY and CDR2 SYGVKD. Trimming cost V 3 bases and J 2 bases; bases outside gene matches: 7. The CDR3: CAISEGDRGVGNQPQHF. The CDR3 DNA reads as TGTGCCATCAGTGAAGGGGACAGGGGCGTTGGCAATCAGCCCCAGCATTTT.

The chain employs TRBV27 and TRBJ1-2; D may be TRBD1 (6 bases). The CDR3 covers 14 residues. CDR1 MNHEY and CDR2 SMNVEV come from the germline V gene (reference sequence). The V and J ends lost 5 bases and 3 bases respectively, with 13 bases between them. This CDR3 is CASSMTGVDYGYTF. DNA for the CDR3: TGTGCCAGCAGTATGACAGGTGTGGACTATGGCTACACCTTC.

This sequence joins TRBV18 and TRBJ1-1; D is possibly TRBD1 (6 bases). Trimming left V 8 bases short and J 1 base short, with 17 bases between. The CDR3 length is 15 residues. Germline V gene data show CDR1 as KGHSH and CDR2 as LQKENI. The CDR3 sequence: CASTPQGHPNTEAFF. As DNA, the CDR3 is TGTGCCAGCACGCCCCAGGGGCACCCGAACACTGAAGCTTTCTTT.

The rearrangement joins TRBV7-8 to TRBJ1-5; perhaps TRBD1 as D (6 bases). The germline V gene has CDR1 SGHVS and CDR2 FQNEAQ. V lost 2 bases, J lost 11 bases, and 16 bases lay in between. The CDR3 is 14 residues long. In DNA form, the CDR3 reads TGTGCCAGCAGCTTAAATGGCCAGGGGCCATCCCAGCATTTT. Translating it yields CASSLNGQGPSQHF.

J is TRBJ2-1 and V is TRBV7-8; D is ambiguous. This CDR3 has 13 residues. Germline V gene sequence: CDR1 SGHVS, CDR2 FQNEAQ. V shed 5 bases and J shed 8 bases, with 13 bases lying between them. In nucleotides, the CDR3 is TGTGCCAGCAGCCCACGTGGCCGATATGAGCAGTTCTTC. It specifies CASSPRGRYEQFF.

This clone was observed a single time. The rearrangement links TRBV11-2 to TRBJ1-3; 8 positions match TRBD1. J lost 5 bases, V lost 6 bases, and 6 bases had no gene match. The CDR3 sequence is 14 residues long. Germline V gene lookup returns CDR1 SGHAT and CDR2 FQNNGV. The CDR3 reads CASSWQGARNTIYF. In DNA, the CDR3 is TGTGCCAGCAGTTGGCAGGGGGCGAGAAACACCATATATTTT.

DNA of the CDR3: TGCGCCAGCAGCTTGTTGTCAGGCCCGAGTAATTCACCCCTCCACTTT. Protein product: CASSLLSGPSNSPLHF. This chain connects TRBV5-1 to TRBJ1-6, with D unresolved. Trimming removed 1 base from V and 6 bases from J, with 14 bases in between. From germline, CDR1 is SGHRS and CDR2 YFSETQ. The CDR3 totals 16 residues.

CDR3 protein: CASSLVLEQYF. In DNA form, the CDR3 reads TGTGCCAGCAGCTTAGTTCTCGAGCAGTACTTC. V usage is TRBV7-9 and J usage is TRBJ2-7, with D hard to call. Germline CDR1 reads SEHNR; CDR2 reads FQNEAQ (reference sequence). There are 11 residues in the CDR3. V lost 1 base to trimming and J lost 6 bases, with 4 bases between them.

The genes are TRBV5-6 and TRBJ2-3, with TRBD1 matching over 8 bases. This CDR3 has 13 residues. Germline CDR1 is SGHDT and CDR2 is YYEEEE. The V and J ends lost 3 bases and 6 bases, in that order; junction bases with no gene match: 3. CDR3 sequence: CASSSHRGDTQYF. The DNA of the CDR3 is TGTGCCAGCAGCTCGCACAGGGGGGATACGCAGTATTTT.

V gene TRBV19 combines with J gene TRBJ1-1; D perhaps matches TRBD1 (5 bases). The CDR3 has 16 amino acids. Trimming pared 1 base from V and 4 bases from J, leaving 16 bases between. Germline V lookup: CDR1 LNHDA, CDR2 SQIVND (reference sequence). The CDR3 here is CASSIVRVGASTEAFF. CDR3 coding DNA: TGTGCCAGTAGTATAGTCAGGGTAGGGGCGAGCACTGAAGCTTTCTTT.

The chain links TRBV11-2 to TRBJ2-1; 11 nucleotides align to TRBD2. Germline lookup yields CDR1 SGHAT and CDR2 FQNNGV. V dropped 5 bases and J dropped 0; count of bases not matched to a gene: 9. This CDR3 comprises 18 residues. The CDR3, as DNA: TGTGCCAGCAGCGCGACTAGCGGGGCCCACAGCTCCTACAATGAGCAGTTCTTC. Translated: CASSATSGAHSSYNEQFF.